This T cell receptor beta chain was sequenced for a study of blood T cells in healthy people across ages. For the second PCR, which ran for about 7 to 12 cycles, a sample-barcoded 5' primer and a J-beta primer mix were used. TCRdb analysed the 5' RACE reads with MiXCR anew, one entry per CDR3 protein. The profile shows around 990,000 distinct CDR3 sequences, approximately 25% of them singletons. Germline V lookup: CDR1 SGHKS, CDR2 YYEKEE (reference sequence). The CDR3 consists of 16 residues. These same records also appear under a second study, on T cells of mothers and their children.

Sequences were obtained from blood. This rearrangement joins TRBV5-5 to TRBJ2-5; 10 nucleotides align to TRBD2. TRBJ2-7 explains the end of the DNA better; the J call may be wrong. The sequence derives from a girl aged 2 to 10 in good health. CDR3 coding DNA: TGTGCCAGCAGCTTGGAACTAGCGGGAAACTCCTACGAGCAGTACTTC. Protein: CASSLELAGNSYEQYF.